This TCR beta chain was obtained from a study of T cell repertoires in cytomegalovirus infection. In the study overall: From public TCR beta signatures came an indication of both CMV infection and matching HLA type. Whole-study results and caveats: The response measured ex vivo was dominated by TCR beta clonotypes (HLA-C-restricted and CMV-specific). Adding up the frequency of public TCR beta families identified people who carried CMV plus the relevant HLA.

As to this clonotype: Antigen specificity is unknown.

Using its own MiXCR run on the reads, TCRdb lists one record per CDR3 protein. Here the sample spans a few hundred thousand distinct CDR3 sequences, around 20% being singletons. This receptor was obtained from a human donor in good health (CMV status not recorded). Some clones in this sample may be carry-over from other donors' samples. The sample consisted of cultured PBMCs, taken from culture after CMV antigen stimulation.

In nucleotides, the CDR3 is TGTGCCAGCAGTGCGGGACTAGCGGGAGGAAGTGCCGGGGAGCTGTTTTTT. Protein sequence: CASSAGLAGGSAGELFF. The V call is TRBV28, the J call TRBJ2-2; 15 bases fit TRBD2. Trimming removed 5 bases from V and 6 bases from J; junction bases left unmatched: 7. CDR1 and CDR2 from the germline V gene are MDHEN and SYDVKM. The CDR3 sequence is 17 residues long.